This T cell receptor (beta chain) was recovered during a study of T cells in Graves' hyperthyroidism and ophthalmopathy. Study observations and caveats: Blood also showed most of the thyroid clonotypes that were expanded above 0.001. In the analysis, a 13 V-J model separated ophthalmopathy from stable hyperthyroidism.

The ends were cut back, 6 bases at V and 4 bases at J, with 16 bases in the middle. The CDR3 consists of 15 residues. The V gene's germline CDR1 is MNHNS and CDR2 SASEGT. Ten or more counts support this clonotype. The antigen is undetermined. The investigators amplified TCR beta CDR3 regions from RNA transcripts. In the first-round RT-PCR of the TCR CDR3, the HTBI primer set was used. TCRdb processed the multiplex PCR reads anew with MiXCR; each CDR3 protein has one entry. This table holds some 340,000 distinct CDR3 sequences, approximately 13% found once. This TCR derives from a middle-aged woman with Graves' ophthalmopathy. The specimen was blood. V gene TRBV6-1 combines with J gene TRBJ1-3; D possibly corresponds to TRBD1 (5 bases). The CDR3: CASRLDSATGNTIYF. The CDR3 DNA reads TGTGCCAGCAGACTAGACAGCGCGACCGGAAACACCATATATTTT.